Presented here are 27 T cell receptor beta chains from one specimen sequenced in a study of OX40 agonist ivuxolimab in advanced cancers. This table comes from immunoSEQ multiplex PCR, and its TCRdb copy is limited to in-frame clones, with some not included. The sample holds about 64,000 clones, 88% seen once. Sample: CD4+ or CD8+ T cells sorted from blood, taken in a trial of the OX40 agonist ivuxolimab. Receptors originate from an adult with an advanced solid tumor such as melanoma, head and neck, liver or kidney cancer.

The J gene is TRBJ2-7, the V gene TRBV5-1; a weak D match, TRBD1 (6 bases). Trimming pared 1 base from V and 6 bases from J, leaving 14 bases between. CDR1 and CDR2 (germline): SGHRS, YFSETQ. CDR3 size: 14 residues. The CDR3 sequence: CASSLIGRRGEQYF. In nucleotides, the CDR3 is TGCGCCAGCAGCTTGATAGGTCGCAGGGGCGAGCAGTACTTC.

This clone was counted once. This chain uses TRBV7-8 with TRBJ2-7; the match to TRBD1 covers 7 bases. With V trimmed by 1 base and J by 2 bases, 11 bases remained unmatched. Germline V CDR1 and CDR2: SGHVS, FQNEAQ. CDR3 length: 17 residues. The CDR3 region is CASSLVLGNRGAYEQYF. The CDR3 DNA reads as TGTGCCAGCAGCTTAGTGCTGGGGAACAGGGGAGCCTACGAGCAGTACTTC.

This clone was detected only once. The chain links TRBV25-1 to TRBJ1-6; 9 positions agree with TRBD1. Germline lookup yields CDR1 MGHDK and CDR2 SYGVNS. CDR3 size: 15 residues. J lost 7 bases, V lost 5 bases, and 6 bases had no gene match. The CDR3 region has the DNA TGTGCCAGCAGTCTCGGGACAGGGCTGAATTCACCCCTCCACTTT. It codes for CASSLGTGLNSPLHF.

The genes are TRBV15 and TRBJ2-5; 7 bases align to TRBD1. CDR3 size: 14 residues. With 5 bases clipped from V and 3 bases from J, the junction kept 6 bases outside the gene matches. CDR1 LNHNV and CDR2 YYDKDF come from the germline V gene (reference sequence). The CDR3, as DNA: TGTGCCACCAGCCAACCTGACAGGGAAGAGACCCAGTACTTC. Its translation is CATSQPDREETQYF.

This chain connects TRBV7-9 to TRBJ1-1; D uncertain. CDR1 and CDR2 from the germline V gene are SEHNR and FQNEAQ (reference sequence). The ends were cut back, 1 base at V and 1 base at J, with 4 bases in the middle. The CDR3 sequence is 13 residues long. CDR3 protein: CASSLVGNTEAFF. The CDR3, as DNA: TGTGCCAGCAGCTTAGTGGGGAACACTGAAGCTTTCTTT.

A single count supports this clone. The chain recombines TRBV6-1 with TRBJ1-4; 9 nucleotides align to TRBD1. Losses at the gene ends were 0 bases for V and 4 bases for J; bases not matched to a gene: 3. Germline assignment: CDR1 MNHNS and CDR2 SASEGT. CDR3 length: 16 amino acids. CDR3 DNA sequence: TGTGCCAGCAGTGAAGCACGGGGACAGGGTAATGAAAAACTGTTTTTT. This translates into CASSEARGQGNEKLFF.

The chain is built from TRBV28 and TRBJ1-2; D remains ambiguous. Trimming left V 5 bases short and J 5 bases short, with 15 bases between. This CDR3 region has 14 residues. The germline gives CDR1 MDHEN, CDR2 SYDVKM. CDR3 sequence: CASSHGRPDYGYTF. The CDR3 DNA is TGTGCCAGCAGTCACGGGCGCCCCGATTATGGCTACACCTTC.

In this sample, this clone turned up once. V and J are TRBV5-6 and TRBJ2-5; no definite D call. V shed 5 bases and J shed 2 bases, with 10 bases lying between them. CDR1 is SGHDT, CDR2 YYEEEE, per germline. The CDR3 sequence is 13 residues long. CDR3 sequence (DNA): TGTGCCAGCAGAATGACTGTTCAAGAGACCCAGTACTTC. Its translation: CASRMTVQETQYF.

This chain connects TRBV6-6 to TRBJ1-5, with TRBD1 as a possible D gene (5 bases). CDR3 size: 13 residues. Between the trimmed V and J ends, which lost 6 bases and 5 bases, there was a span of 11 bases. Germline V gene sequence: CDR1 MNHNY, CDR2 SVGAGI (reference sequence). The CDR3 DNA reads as TGTGCCAGCAGAGGGCCGGGGGATCAGCCCCAGCATTTT. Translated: CASRGPGDQPQHF.

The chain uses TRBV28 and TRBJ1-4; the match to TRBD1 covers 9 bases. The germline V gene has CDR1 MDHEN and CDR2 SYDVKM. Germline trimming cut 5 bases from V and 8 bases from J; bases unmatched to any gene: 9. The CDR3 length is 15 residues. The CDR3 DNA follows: TGTGCCAGCAGTCCGCCGGGACAGGGTAACGAAAAACTGTTTTTT. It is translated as CASSPPGQGNEKLFF.

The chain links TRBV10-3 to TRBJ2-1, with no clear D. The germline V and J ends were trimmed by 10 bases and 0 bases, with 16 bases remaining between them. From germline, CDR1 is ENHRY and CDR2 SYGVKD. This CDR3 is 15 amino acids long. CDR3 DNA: TGTGCCACGTACACCCGGGCCAGCTCCTACAATGAGCAGTTCTTC. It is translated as CATYTRASSYNEQFF.

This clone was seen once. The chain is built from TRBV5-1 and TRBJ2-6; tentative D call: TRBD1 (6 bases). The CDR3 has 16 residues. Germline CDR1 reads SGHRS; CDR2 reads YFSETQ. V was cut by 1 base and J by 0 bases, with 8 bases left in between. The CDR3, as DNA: TGCGCCAGCAGCTTGACAGGGCCCTCTGGGGCCAACGTCCTGACTTTC. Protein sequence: CASSLTGPSGANVLTF.

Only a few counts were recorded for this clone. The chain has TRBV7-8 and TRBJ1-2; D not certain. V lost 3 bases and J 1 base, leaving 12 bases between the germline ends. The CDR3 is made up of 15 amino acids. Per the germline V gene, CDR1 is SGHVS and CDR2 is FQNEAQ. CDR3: CASSFRGDINYGYTF. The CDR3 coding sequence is TGTGCCAGCAGCTTTCGCGGCGACATTAACTATGGCTACACCTTC.

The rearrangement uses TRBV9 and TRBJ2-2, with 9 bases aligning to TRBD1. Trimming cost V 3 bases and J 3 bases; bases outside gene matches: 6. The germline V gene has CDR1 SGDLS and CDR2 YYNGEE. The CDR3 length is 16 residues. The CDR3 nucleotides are TGTGCCAGCAGCGCGACAGGGGGGTTTGACACCGGGGAGCTGTTTTTT. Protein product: CASSATGGFDTGELFF.

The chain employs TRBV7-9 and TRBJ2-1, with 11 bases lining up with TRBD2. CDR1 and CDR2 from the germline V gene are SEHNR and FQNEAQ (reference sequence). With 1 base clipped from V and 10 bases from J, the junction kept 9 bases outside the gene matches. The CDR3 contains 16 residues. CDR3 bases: TGTGCCAGCAGCTTAGAAGGGCTAGCGGGAGGTTCCGAGCAGTTCTTC. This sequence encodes CASSLEGLAGGSEQFF.

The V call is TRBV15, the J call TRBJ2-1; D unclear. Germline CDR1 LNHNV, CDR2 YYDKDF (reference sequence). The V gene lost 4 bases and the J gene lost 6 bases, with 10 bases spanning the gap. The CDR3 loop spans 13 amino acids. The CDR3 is CATSNGRLNEQFF. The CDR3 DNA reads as TGTGCCACCAGCAACGGACGGCTCAATGAGCAGTTCTTC.

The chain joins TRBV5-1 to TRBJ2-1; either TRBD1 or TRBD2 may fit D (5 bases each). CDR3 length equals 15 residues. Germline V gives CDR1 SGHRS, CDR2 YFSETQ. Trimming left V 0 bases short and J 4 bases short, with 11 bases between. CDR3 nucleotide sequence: TGCGCCAGCAGCTTGGCTGGGACGGAATACAATGAGCAGTTCTTC. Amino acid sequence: CASSLAGTEYNEQFF.

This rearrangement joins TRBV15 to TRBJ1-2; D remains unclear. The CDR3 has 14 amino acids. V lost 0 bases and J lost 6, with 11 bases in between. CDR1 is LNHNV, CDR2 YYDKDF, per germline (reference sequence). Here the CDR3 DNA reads TGTGCCACCAGCAGAGATTCATTCGGGCATGGCTACACCTTC. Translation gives CATSRDSFGHGYTF.

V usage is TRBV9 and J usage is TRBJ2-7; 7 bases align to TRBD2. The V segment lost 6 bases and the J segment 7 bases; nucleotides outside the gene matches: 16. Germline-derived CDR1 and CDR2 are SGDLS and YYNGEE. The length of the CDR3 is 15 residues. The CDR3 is CASTKGEGRLQEQYF. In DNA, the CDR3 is TGTGCCAGCACCAAAGGGGAGGGAAGGCTACAAGAGCAGTACTTC.

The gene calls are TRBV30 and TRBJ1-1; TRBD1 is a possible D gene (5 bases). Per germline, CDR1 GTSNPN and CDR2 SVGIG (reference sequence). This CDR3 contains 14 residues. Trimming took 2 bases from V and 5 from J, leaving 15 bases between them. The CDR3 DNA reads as TGTGCCTGGAGTTTCCTTCAGGGCTGGACTGAAGCTTTCTTT. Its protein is CAWSFLQGWTEAFF.

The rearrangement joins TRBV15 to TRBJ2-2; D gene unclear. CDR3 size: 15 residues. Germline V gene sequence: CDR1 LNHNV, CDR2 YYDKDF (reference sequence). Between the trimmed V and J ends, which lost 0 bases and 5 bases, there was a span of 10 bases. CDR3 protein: CATSREGPETGELFF. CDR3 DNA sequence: TGTGCCACCAGCAGAGAAGGGCCGGAAACCGGGGAGCTGTTTTTT.

DNA of the CDR3: TGCGCCAGCCAGACCGCGACGACGGACACCGGGGAGCTGTTTTTT. Translating it yields CASQTATTDTGELFF. The chain is built from TRBV5-1 and TRBJ2-2, with D unclear. The CDR3 has 15 amino acids. Germline V gene sequence: CDR1 SGHRS, CDR2 YFSETQ. V lost 7 bases to trimming and J lost 3 bases, with 16 bases between them.

The CDR3 DNA sequence: TGTGCCAGCAGTGGGGTGGTGGAGGCCTACTACAATGAGCAGTTCTTC. This sequence encodes CASSGVVEAYYNEQFF. This chain links TRBV28 with TRBJ2-1; tentatively, D is TRBD2 (5 bases). V lost 5 bases and J 3 bases, leaving 17 bases between the germline ends. The germline V gene encodes CDR1 MDHEN and CDR2 SYDVKM. The CDR3 is 16 residues long.

The CDR3 here is CASTREQGSYEQYF. CDR3 sequence (DNA): TGTGCCAGCACGAGGGAACAGGGGTCGTACGAGCAGTACTTC. The V call is TRBV2, the J call TRBJ2-7; 7 bases are a match to TRBD1. Germline V gene data show CDR1 as SNHLY and CDR2 as FYNNEI. CDR3 size: 14 residues. Trimming removed 7 bases from V and 4 bases from J; junction bases left unmatched: 10.

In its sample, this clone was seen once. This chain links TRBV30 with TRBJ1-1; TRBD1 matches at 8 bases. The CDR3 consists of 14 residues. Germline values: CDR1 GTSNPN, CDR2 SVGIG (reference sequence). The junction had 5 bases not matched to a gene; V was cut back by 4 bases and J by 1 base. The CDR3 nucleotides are TGTGCCTGGACGAAACAGGGGGGGAACACTGAAGCTTTCTTT. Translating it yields CAWTKQGGNTEAFF.

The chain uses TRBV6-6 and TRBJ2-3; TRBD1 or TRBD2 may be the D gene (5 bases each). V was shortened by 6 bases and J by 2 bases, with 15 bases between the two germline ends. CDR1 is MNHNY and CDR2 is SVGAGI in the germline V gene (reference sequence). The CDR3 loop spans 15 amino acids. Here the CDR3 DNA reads TGTGCCAGCAGATTCCGGGACGGAGCCACAGATACGCAGTATTTT. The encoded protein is CASRFRDGATDTQYF.

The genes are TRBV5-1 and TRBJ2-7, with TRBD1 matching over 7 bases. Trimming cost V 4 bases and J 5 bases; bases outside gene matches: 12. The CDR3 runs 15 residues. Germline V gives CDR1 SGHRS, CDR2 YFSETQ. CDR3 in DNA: TGCGCCAGCAGCCCGCCGACAGGGATGAACGACGAGCAGTACTTC. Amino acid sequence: CASSPPTGMNDEQYF.